The 4 T cell receptor beta chains in this list originate from one sample, sequenced in a study of identical twins. Each CDR3 protein is one row after TCRdb ran MiXCR on the 5' RACE reads. The data contain some 590,000 distinct CDR3 sequences, 7.5% to 10% of them singletons. The sample was also reused in another study, on yellow fever vaccine responses in identical twins.

Source material: PBMCs. These receptors all come from a woman aged 18-29 years in good health.

This clonotype came up a few times. J is TRBJ2-3 and V is TRBV7-9; maybe TRBD1 (5 bases). This CDR3 spans 16 amino acids. The V end lost 5 bases, the J end lost 6 bases, and 21 bases lay between the germline ends. Germline V gives CDR1 SEHNR, CDR2 FQNEAQ (reference sequence). CDR3 in amino acids: CASSHPDALGRDTQYF. Written as DNA, the CDR3 is TGTGCCAGCAGCCATCCGGACGCACTGGGGCGGGATACGCAGTATTTT.

The chain recombines TRBV20-1 with TRBJ2-5, with 7 nucleotides matching TRBD2. Unmatched junction bases numbered 5, after V lost 0 bases and J lost 1 base. CDR1 DFQATT and CDR2 SNEGSKA come from the germline V gene (reference sequence). The CDR3 has 15 residues. The CDR3 nucleotides read TGCAGTGCTAGAGATCTGAGGACTAGCCAAGAGACCCAGTACTTC. Translating it yields CSARDLRTSQETQYF.

This sequence joins TRBV24-1 and TRBJ2-6, with 8 bases identical to TRBD2. The length of the CDR3 is 18 residues. The trim removed 4 bases at V and 3 bases at J, leaving 10 bases unmatched. In germline, CDR1 is KGHDR, CDR2 SFDVKD. The CDR3 reads CATSDPRHSGGGANVLTF. The CDR3 region has the DNA TGTGCCACCAGTGACCCACGGCACAGCGGGGGTGGGGCCAACGTCCTGACTTTC.

This clonotype was seen a few times. The rearrangement uses TRBV29-1 and TRBJ2-7; D remains unclear. The CDR3 is 13 residues long. V shed 4 bases and J shed 0 bases, with 10 bases lying between them. The germline V gene encodes CDR1 SQVTM and CDR2 ANQGSEA. DNA of the CDR3: TGCAGCGTTGTGTGGGATAGCTCCTACGAGCAGTACTTC. This sequence encodes CSVVWDSSYEQYF.